The clone carrying this T cell receptor beta chain was detected a few times. Trimming shortened V by 2 bases and J by 10 bases, and 6 bases separated the two germline ends. Looked up from germline, CDR1 is MNHEY and CDR2 is SVGEGT. The CDR3 sequence is 12 residues long. The data are from a study of blood T cell repertoires in COVID-19. Across the whole study: Sources were T cells, B-cell-depleted T cells, or PBMCs; the material itself was cDNA or gDNA.

Study processing details: Amplified reference gene primers provided the basis for estimating nucleated cell counts. Profiling relied on immunoSEQ multiplex PCR, and the TCRdb table lists in-frame clones only, not all of them. The D gene and trimming were derived from the DNA, and the V and J assignments and clone size from that table. The table lists roughly 34,000 clones, about 87% of them singletons, with about 14% in the top ten. This clonotype originated in a man between 60 and 75 years old with active COVID-19. The sequenced sample was peripheral blood. The genes are TRBV6-2 or TRBV6-3 and TRBJ1-6; tentative D call: TRBD1 (5 bases). In nucleotides, the CDR3 is TGTGCCAGCAGTTACGGGGGGTCACCCCTCCACTTT. The encoded protein is CASSYGGSPLHF.